This TCR beta chain was sequenced in a study of T and B cells in COVID-19 patients. Multiplex PCR with BIOMED2 TRB-A/B primer pools amplified TRB rearrangements. MiXCR was run by TCRdb on the multiplex PCR reads, yielding one entry per CDR3 protein. This table holds around 20,000 distinct CDR3 sequences, around 28% found once. Per the germline V gene, CDR1 is KGHSH and CDR2 is LQKENI. With V trimmed by 3 bases and J by 5 bases, 6 bases remained unmatched. CDR3 length equals 15 residues. TRB was amplified from around 250-460 ng of blood genomic DNA. The rearrangement uses TRBV18 and TRBJ2-1; 8 bases align to TRBD2. Input material: blood. The receptor comes from a human donor who had recovered from COVID-19. The CDR3 reads CASSPYTSGNNEQFF. CDR3 nucleotide sequence: TGTGCCAGCTCACCTTACACTAGCGGAAACAATGAGCAGTTCTTC.